The clone carrying this TCR beta chain was recorded many times. This sample was taken from a study of blood T cell repertoires in COVID-19. TCRdb keeps only in-frame clones here, not all; method: immunoSEQ multiplex PCR. The sample shows 100,000 to 150,000 clones, 55% to 75% of them seen only once. Germline trimming cut 3 bases from V and 7 bases from J; bases unmatched to any gene: 10. The CDR3 is 15 residues long. Germline V gives CDR1 SGDLS, CDR2 YYNGEE. The source of this sequence is a woman between 70 and 85 years old with acute or convalescent COVID-19. Source material: peripheral blood. This chain joins TRBV9 and TRBJ1-5; the match to TRBD1 covers 7 bases. CDR3 residues: CASSAQGKEWQPQHF. CDR3 DNA sequence: TGTGCCAGCAGCGCACAGGGGAAGGAATGGCAGCCCCAGCATTTT.